A single sample is the source of the 9 T cell receptor beta chains below, sequenced in a study of blood T cell repertoires in COVID-19 (dated by TCRdb to the early 2020s). The receptor library was made with the immunoSEQ multiplex PCR assay. TCRdb stores this immuneACCESS table with in-frame sequences only. Part of the clones is absent; in the studies checked, under half of the shortfall reflects unresolved V genes, and no reason is known for the rest. This sample gives about 280,000 clones in total; roughly 85% of them show up just once. The ten largest clones represent less than 5.5% of the sample. The sample taken for sequencing was PBMCs or T cells enriched from blood (not recorded which). The receptor set was obtained from a man aged 40-50 years who had been exposed to COVID-19.

The V call is TRBV28, the J call TRBJ2-2, with no clear D. The CDR3 totals 16 residues. CDR1 is MDHEN and CDR2 is SYDVKM in the germline V gene. Trimming shortened V by 2 bases and J by 1 base, and 11 bases separated the two germline ends. CDR3 sequence (DNA): TGTGCCAGCAGTTTACCCCCCCGACAGAACACCGGGGAGCTGTTTTTT. Protein: CASSLPPRQNTGELFF.

This chain joins TRBV29-1 and TRBJ2-2; 9 nucleotides agree with TRBD1. Per the germline V gene, CDR1 is SQVTM and CDR2 is ANQGSEA. The CDR3 spans 16 residues. J was trimmed by 0 bases and V by 7 bases; bases with no gene match: 9. The CDR3 loop reads CSGKRQGGSNTGELFF. Here the CDR3 DNA reads TGCAGCGGGAAAAGACAGGGGGGCTCGAACACCGGGGAGCTGTTTTTT.

The rearrangement links TRBV5-1 to TRBJ2-2, with D hard to call. The V gene lost 0 bases and the J gene lost 4 bases, with 4 bases spanning the gap. The CDR3 extends over 13 amino acids. Looked up from germline, CDR1 is SGHRS and CDR2 is YFSETQ. The CDR3 region is CASSLDGTGELFF. CDR3 sequence (DNA): TGCGCCAGCAGCTTGGACGGCACCGGGGAGCTGTTTTTT.

This chain uses TRBV5-6 with TRBJ2-6; 9 positions match TRBD1. Trimming removed 8 bases from V and 2 bases from J; junction bases left unmatched: 5. The CDR3 loop spans 15 amino acids. Germline assignment: CDR1 SGHDT and CDR2 YYEEEE. This CDR3 is CASYRDRAGANVLTF. CDR3 sequence (DNA): TGTGCCAGTTACCGGGACAGGGCTGGGGCCAACGTCCTGACTTTC.

The chain has TRBV6-5 and TRBJ2-3; 13 bases are shared with TRBD2. This CDR3 region has 16 residues. V lost 4 bases to trimming and J lost 6 bases; unmatched junction nucleotides: 7. Germline values: CDR1 MNHEY, CDR2 SVGAGI. The CDR3 nucleotides are TGTGCCAGCAGTTCCACTAGCGGGAGGGCCATGGATACGCAGTATTTT. It yields the protein CASSSTSGRAMDTQYF.

The chain is built from TRBV12-3 or TRBV12-4 and TRBJ2-3, with D tentatively TRBD2 (5 bases). The CDR3 extends over 13 amino acids. The germline V and J ends were trimmed by 6 bases and 7 bases, with 14 bases remaining between them. This CDR3 reads CASSGIDPHTQYF. The CDR3 nucleotides read TGTGCCAGCAGCGGGATCGACCCGCATACGCAGTATTTT.

The rearrangement links TRBV4-1 to TRBJ2-1, with D possibly being TRBD2 (5 bases). Trimming took off 0 bases at V and 0 bases at J, with 9 bases between the two ends. CDR1 is MGHRA and CDR2 is YSYEKL in the germline V gene. CDR3 length: 16 residues. The CDR3 here is CASSQEGGYSYNEQFF. CDR3 in DNA: TGCGCCAGCAGCCAAGAAGGCGGGTACTCCTACAATGAGCAGTTCTTC.

The chain employs TRBV30 and TRBJ2-7; possibly TRBD2 for D (6 bases). V lost 3 bases, J lost 1 base, and 13 bases lay in between. From germline, CDR1 is GTSNPN and CDR2 SVGIG (reference sequence). This CDR3 spans 14 amino acids. In DNA, the CDR3 is TGTGCCTGGAGCTACGGGGGAGTGTCCTACGAGCAGTACTTC. It codes for CAWSYGGVSYEQYF.

This clone was found a few times. This chain connects TRBV3-1 (or the pseudogene TRBV3-2) to TRBJ2-7, with D possibly matching TRBD2 (6 bases). Germline V gene sequence: CDR1 LGHDT, CDR2 YNNKEL (reference sequence). The length of the CDR3 is 14 residues. The germline V and J ends were trimmed by 1 base and 3 bases, with 10 bases remaining between them. CDR3 in DNA: TGTGCCAGCAGCCAAGCGGCGGGGAGCTACGAGCAGTACTTC. Amino acids: CASSQAAGSYEQYF.